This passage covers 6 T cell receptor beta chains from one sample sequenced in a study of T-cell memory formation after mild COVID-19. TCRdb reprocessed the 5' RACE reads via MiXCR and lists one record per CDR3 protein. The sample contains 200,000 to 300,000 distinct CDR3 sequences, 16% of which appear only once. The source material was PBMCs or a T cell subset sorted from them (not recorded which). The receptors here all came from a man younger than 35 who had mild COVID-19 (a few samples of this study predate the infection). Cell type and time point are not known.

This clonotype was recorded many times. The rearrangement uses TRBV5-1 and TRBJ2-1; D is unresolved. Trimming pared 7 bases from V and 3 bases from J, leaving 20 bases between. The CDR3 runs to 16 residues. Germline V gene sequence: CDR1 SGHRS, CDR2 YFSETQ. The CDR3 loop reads CASSPDPGIIYNEQFF. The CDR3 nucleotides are TGCGCCAGCTCCCCAGACCCTGGAATAATCTACAATGAGCAGTTCTTC.

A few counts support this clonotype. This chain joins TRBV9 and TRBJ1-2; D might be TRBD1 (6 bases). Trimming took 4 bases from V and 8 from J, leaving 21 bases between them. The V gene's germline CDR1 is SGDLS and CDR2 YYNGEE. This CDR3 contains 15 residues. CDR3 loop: CASSPSGTPQGGYTF. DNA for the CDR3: TGTGCCAGCAGCCCCTCTGGGACTCCCCAGGGGGGCTACACCTTC. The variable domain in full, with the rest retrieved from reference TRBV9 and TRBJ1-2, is DSGVTQTPKHLITATGQRVTLRCSPRSGDLSVYWYQQSLDQGLQFLIQYYNGEERAKGNILERFSAQQFPDLHSELNLSSLELGDSALYFCASSPSGTPQGGYTFGSGTRLTVV.

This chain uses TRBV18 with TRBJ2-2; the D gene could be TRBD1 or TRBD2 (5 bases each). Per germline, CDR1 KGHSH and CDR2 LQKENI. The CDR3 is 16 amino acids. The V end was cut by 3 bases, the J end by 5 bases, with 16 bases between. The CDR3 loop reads CASSPWPKGRTGELFF. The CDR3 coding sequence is TGTGCCAGCTCACCCTGGCCCAAGGGACGGACCGGGGAGCTGTTTTTT.

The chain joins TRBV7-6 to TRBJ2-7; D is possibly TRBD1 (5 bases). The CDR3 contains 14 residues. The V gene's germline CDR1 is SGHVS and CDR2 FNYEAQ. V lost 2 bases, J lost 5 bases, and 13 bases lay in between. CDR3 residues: CASSLMAGPHEQYV. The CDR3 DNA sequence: TGTGCCAGCAGCTTAATGGCAGGGCCCCACGAGCAGTACGTC.

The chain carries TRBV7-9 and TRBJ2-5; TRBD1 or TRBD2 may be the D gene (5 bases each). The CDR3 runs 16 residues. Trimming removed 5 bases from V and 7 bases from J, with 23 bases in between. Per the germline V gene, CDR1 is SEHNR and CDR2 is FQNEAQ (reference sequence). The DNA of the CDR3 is TGTGCCAGCAGCCAAGCCCGGGACCACACGGAACGGACCCAGTACTTC. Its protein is CASSQARDHTERTQYF.

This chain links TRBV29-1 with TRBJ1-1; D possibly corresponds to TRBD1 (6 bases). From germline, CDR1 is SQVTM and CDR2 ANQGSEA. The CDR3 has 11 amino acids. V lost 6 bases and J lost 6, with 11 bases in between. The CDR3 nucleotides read TGCAGCGTCGGGGGGCCCCCTGAAGCTTTCTTT. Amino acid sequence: CSVGGPPEAFF.